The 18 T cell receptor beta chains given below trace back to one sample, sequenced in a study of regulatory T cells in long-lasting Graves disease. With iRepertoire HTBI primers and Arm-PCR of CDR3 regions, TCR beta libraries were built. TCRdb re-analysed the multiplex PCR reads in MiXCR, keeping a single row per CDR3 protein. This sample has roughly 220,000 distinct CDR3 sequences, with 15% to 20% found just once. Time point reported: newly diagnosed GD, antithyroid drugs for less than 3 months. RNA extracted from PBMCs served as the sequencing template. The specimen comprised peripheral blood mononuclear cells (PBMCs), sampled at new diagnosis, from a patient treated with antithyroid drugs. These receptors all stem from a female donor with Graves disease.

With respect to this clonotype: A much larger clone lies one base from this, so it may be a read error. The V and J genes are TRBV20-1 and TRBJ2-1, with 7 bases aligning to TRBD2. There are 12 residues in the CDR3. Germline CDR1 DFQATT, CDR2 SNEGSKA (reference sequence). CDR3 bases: TGCAGTGCTAGCGGGGGGTACAATGATCAGTTCTTC. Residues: CSASGGYNDQFF.

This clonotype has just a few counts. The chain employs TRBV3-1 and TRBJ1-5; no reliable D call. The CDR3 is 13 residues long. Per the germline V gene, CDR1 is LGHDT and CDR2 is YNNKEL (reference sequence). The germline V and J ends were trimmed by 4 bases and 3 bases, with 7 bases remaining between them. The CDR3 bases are TGTGCCAGCAGCCTACAGATCAATCAGCCCCAGCATTTT. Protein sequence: CASSLQINQPQHF.

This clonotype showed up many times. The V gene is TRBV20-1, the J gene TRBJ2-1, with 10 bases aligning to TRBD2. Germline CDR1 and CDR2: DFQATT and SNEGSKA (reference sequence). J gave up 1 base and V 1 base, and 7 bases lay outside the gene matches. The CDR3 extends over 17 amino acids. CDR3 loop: CSARVNQREGSYNEQFF. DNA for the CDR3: TGCAGTGCTAGAGTTAACCAGCGGGAGGGATCCTACAATGAGCAGTTCTTC.

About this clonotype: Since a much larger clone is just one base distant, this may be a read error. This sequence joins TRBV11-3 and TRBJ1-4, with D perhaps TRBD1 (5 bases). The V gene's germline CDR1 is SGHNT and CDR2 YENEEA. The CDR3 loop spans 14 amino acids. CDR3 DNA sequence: TGTGCCAGCAGCTTAGATGGGGGTAATAAAAAACTGTTTTTT. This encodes CASSLDGGNKKLFF. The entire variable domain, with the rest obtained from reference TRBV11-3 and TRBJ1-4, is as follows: EAGVVQSPRYKIIEKKQPVAFWCNPISGHNTLYWYLQNLGQGPELLIRYENEEAVDDSQLPKDRFSAERLKGVDSTLKIQPAELGDSAVYLCASSLDGGNKKLFFGSGTQLSVL.

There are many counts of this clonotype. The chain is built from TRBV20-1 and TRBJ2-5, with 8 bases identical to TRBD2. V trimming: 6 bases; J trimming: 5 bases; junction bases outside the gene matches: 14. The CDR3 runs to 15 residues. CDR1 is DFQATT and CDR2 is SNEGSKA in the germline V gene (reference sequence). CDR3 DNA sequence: TGCAGTGCCCCGAGAGGTAGCGGGACTCTGGAGACCCAGTACTTC. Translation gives CSAPRGSGTLETQYF.

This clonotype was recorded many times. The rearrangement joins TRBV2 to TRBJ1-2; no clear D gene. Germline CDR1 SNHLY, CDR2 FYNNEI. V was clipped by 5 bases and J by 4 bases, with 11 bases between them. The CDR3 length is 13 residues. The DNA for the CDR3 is TGTGCCAGCAGTCCAGAGACGAGCTATGGCTACACCTTC. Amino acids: CASSPETSYGYTF.

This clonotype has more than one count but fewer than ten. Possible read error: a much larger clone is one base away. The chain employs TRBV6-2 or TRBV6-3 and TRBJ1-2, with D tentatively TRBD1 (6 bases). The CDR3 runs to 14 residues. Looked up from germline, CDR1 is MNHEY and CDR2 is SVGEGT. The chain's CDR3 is CTSSEIGGAEGYTF. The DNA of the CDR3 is TGTACCAGCAGTGAGATCGGGGGCGCGGAAGGCTACACCTTC.

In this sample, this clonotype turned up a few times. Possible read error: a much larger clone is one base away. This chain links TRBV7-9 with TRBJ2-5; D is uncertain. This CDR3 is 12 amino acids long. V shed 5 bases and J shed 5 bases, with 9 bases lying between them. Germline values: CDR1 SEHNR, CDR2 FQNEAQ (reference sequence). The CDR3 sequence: CASSRSQETQYF. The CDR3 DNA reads TGTGCCAGCAGCCGGTCGCAGGAGACCCAGTACTTC.

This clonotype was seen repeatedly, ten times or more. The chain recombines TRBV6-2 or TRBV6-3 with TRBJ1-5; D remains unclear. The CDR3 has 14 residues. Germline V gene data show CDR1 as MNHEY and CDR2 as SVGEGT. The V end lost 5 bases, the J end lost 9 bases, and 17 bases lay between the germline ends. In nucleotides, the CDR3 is TGTGCCAGCAGTGAAGTCAGCCCGACCATGCCCCAGCATTTT. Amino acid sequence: CASSEVSPTMPQHF.

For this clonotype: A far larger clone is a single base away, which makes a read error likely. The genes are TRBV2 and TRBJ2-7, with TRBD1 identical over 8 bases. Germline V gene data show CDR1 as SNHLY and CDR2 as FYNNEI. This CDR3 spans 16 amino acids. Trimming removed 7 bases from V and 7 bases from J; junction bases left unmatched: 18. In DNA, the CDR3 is TGTGCCAGCACCAAACACTCACAGGGGGGCGGGAATGAGCAGTACTTC. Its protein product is CASTKHSQGGGNEQYF.

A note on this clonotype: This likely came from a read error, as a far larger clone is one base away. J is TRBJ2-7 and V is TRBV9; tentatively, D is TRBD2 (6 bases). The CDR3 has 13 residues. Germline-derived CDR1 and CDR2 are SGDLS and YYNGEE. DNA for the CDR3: TGTACCAGCTGCAGCGGGCGTACCTACGAGCAGTACTTC. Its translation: CTSCSGRTYEQYF.

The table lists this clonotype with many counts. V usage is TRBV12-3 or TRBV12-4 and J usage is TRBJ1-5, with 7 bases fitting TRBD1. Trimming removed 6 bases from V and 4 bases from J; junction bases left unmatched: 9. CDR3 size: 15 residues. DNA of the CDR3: TGTGCCAGCAGGGACGGCCCGGGACAGAATCAGCCCCAGCATTTT. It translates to CASRDGPGQNQPQHF.

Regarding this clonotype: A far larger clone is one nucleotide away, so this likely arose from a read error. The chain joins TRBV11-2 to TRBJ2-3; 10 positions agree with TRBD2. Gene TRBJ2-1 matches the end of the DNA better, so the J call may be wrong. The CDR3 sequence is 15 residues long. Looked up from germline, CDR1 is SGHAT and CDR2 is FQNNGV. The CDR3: CASSLGSGGPNEQFF. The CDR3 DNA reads TGTGCCAGCAGCTTAGGTAGCGGGGGGCCCAATGAGCAGTTCTTC.

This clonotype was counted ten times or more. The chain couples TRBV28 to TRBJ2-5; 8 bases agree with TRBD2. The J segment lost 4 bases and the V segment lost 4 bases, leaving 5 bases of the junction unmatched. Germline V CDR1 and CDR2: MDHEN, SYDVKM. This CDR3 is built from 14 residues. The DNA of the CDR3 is TGTGCCAGCAGTTCGCCGGGGGGGCGAGAGACCCAGTACTTC. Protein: CASSSPGGRETQYF.

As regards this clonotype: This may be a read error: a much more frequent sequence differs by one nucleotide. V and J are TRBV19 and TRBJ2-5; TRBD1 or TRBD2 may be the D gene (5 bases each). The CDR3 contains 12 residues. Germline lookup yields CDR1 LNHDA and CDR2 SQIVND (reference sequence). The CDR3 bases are TGTGCCAGTAGAACTAGGGGCAATGAGCAGTCCTTC. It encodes CASRTRGNEQSF.

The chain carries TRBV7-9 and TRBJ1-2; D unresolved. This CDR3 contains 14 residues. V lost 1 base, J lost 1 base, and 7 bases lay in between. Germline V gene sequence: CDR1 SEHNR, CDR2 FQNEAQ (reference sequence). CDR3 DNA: TGTGCCAGCAGCTTAGAAGGTTTTAACTATGGCTACACCTTC. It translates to CASSLEGFNYGYTF.

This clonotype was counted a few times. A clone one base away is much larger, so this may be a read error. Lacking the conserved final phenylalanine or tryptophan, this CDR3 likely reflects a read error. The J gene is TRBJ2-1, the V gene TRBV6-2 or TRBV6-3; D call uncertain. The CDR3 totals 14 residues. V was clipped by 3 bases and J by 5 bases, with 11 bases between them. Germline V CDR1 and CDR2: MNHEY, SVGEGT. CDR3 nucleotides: TGTGCCAGCAGTTATTCCTCGGCCGACAATGAGCAGTTCTGC. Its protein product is CASSYSSADNEQFC.

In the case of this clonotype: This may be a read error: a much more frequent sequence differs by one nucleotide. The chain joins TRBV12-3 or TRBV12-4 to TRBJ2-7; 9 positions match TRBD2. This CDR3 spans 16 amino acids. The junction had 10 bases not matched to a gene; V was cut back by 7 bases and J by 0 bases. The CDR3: CASTQSSSGASYEQYF. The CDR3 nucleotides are TGTGCCAGCACCCAAAGCTCTAGCGGGGCCTCCTACGAGCAGTACTTC.